This TCR beta chain was sequenced in a study of cytomegalovirus exposure and HLA in healthy donors. At the level of the study: The study placed about 81% of its approximately 400 genotyped donors in the Caucasian-associated ancestry cluster.

In germline, CDR1 is SGHAT, CDR2 FQNNGV. This CDR3 comprises 14 residues. Trimming pared 2 bases from V and 4 bases from J, leaving 12 bases between. Study observations and caveats: V- and J-gene trimming of TCR beta was linked (in a later analysis) to a missense DCLRE1C variant.

This clone was observed a single time. What it recognizes is unknown. The PCR contained 60 Vbeta and 13 Jbeta primers. The assay was immunoSEQ multiplex PCR, and TCRdb's table has in-frame clones only and misses some. The profile shows approximately 250,000 clones, roughly 78% of them singletons. The rearrangement joins TRBV11-2 to TRBJ2-7; D is possibly TRBD1 (7 bases). Material for sequencing was PBMCs. The TCR sequence derives from a boy younger than 18 in good health and CMV-seronegative. Here the CDR3 reads CASSLRPGGYEQYF. CDR3 nucleotide sequence: TGTGCCAGCAGCTTACGTCCAGGGGGGTACGAGCAGTACTTC.